A single sample gave rise to the 2 T cell receptor beta chains below, sequenced in a study of blood T cells in healthy people across ages. It was with a sample-barcoded 5' primer and a J-beta primer mix that a second PCR of roughly 7 to 12 cycles was run. TCRdb re-called the 5' RACE reads with MiXCR, one entry per CDR3 protein. Of hundreds of thousands of distinct CDR3 sequences in the sample, approximately 49% were seen once. Sequencing used blood. The receptors shown here come from a woman in her sixties or seventies in good health.

This clonotype was detected only a few times. The chain couples TRBV3-1 to TRBJ2-5; TRBD2 might be the D (6 bases). CDR3 size: 13 residues. V was cut by 4 bases and J by 4 bases, with 10 bases left in between. CDR1 and CDR2 from the germline V gene are LGHDT and YNNKEL (reference sequence). The CDR3 DNA sequence: TGTGCCAGCAGCCGAGGGAGGTCAGAGACCCAGTACTTC. Translation gives CASSRGRSETQYF.

J is TRBJ2-7 and V is TRBV7-9; 9 nucleotides match TRBD1. Looked up from germline, CDR1 is SEHNR and CDR2 is FQNEAQ (reference sequence). The CDR3 extends over 16 amino acids. V lost 3 bases, J lost 0 bases, and 6 bases stayed unmatched. The CDR3 sequence: CASSFGPTGGSYEQYF. The CDR3 nucleotides are TGTGCCAGCAGCTTTGGTCCGACAGGGGGCTCCTACGAGCAGTACTTC.